The clone carrying this TCR beta chain appeared once. Its antigen remains unidentified. The data originate from a study of a mutant IDH1 vaccine in newly diagnosed glioma. About the study: Beforehand, treatment had been radiotherapy, temozolomide, or both; the majority received both.

Data came from immunoSEQ multiplex PCR; TCRdb stores just in-frame clones and leaves some out. The sample contains roughly 30,000 clones, about four fifths of which appear only once. Time point given: week 23, last vaccination. Each dose of the vaccine consisted of 300 ug of mutant IDH1 20-mer peptide, with topical imiquimod. The germline gives CDR1 KGHSH, CDR2 LQKENI. CDR3 length: 19 amino acids. J was trimmed by 1 base and V by 3 bases; bases with no gene match: 13. The specimen was PBMCs, collected from a glioma patient whose treatment included an IDH1 peptide vaccine. The receptor was derived from a woman aged 30 to 39 with glioma. The rearrangement joins TRBV18 to TRBJ1-5; TRBD1 matches 9 bases. CDR3 in amino acids: CASSPGQGASGVSNQPQHF. CDR3 DNA: TGTGCCAGCTCACCGGGACAGGGAGCTTCAGGGGTGAGCAATCAGCCCCAGCATTTT.